This is a list of T cell receptor beta chains from one sample in a study of cytomegalovirus exposure and HLA in healthy donors. Here immunoSEQ multiplex PCR was the method, and the copy in TCRdb shows in-frame clones only, minus some. The repertoire holds about 160,000 clones, with approximately 80% as singletons. The material sequenced was PBMCs. Receptors were obtained from a woman between 25 and 40 years old in good health and CMV-seropositive. CDR3s include the opening cysteine and the closing phenylalanine or tryptophan. The order of the fields is clone size, J gene, D gene, V gene, CDR3 DNA, CDR3 protein. D genes are given only for firm matches. Clone size appears in some rows only: once, few, many, or a class for an expanded clone.

>-|TRBJ1-1|-|TRBV30
TGTGCCTGGAGGCGGGGGGTGGGCACTGAAGCTTTCTTT
CAWRRGVGTEAFF
>few|TRBJ2-5|TRBD1|TRBV18
TGTGCCAGCTCAGGAAGGACAGGACAAGAGACCCAGTACTTC
CASSGRTGQETQYF
>once|TRBJ2-7|-|TRBV5-1
TGCGCCAGCAGCTTGGTAGTGGGGCGGGGAGTCTACGAGCAGTACTTC
CASSLVVGRGVYEQYF
>once|TRBJ1-4|-|TRBV4-3
TGCGCCAGCAGCCAAGATGTCGCGGGGGCAACTAATGAAAAACTGTTTTTT
CASSQDVAGATNEKLFF
>-|TRBJ1-6|TRBD1|TRBV4-1
TGCGCCAGCAGCCAAGGACAGGGGGCTTGGTCACCCCTCCACTTT
CASSQGQGAWSPLHF
>-|TRBJ2-7|-|TRBV21-1
TGTGCCAGCAGCAAATTTTGGAGGAGGACTAGCGGGGGGGTAGGCTACGAGCAGTACTTC
CASSKFWRRTSGGVGYEQYF
>-|TRBJ2-6|-|TRBV18
TGTGCCAGCTCACCCGGGGCTGGGGCCAACGTCCTGACTTTC
CASSPGAGANVLTF
>-|TRBJ1-1|-|TRBV6-5
TGTGCCAGCAGTTACTCAGGGGGTGAAGCTTTCTTT
CASSYSGGEAFF
>-|TRBJ1-2|TRBD1|TRBV14
TGTGCCAGCAGCCCTTTTTATCGAGGGGGCGTCAATGGCTACACCTTC
CASSPFYRGGVNGYTF
>-|TRBJ2-7|-|TRBV7-2
TGTGCCAGCAGCCCGCAGACTCATTATAGCTCCTACGAGCAGTACTTC
CASSPQTHYSSYEQYF
>-|TRBJ1-1|TRBD1|TRBV7-9
TGTTCCAGCAGCGTCGACAGGGCTGAAGCTTTCTTT
CSSSVDRAEAFF
>-|TRBJ1-3|-|TRBV5-1
TGCGCCAGCAGCTCCTACAGCTCTGGAAACACCATATATTTT
CASSSYSSGNTIYF
>-|TRBJ1-2|-|TRBV10-3
TGTGCCATCAATTCAGGAGGGCGGTTCTCTGGCTACACCTTC
CAINSGGRFSGYTF
>-|TRBJ2-1|TRBD1|TRBV15
TGTGCCACCAGCTATCCTGGGACAGGGAATAACAATGAGCAGTTCTTC
CATSYPGTGNNNEQFF
>-|TRBJ1-5|-|TRBV21-1
TGTGCCAGCAGCAAAGCGCTCGGAGGAGGTGTTGAGCCCCAGCATTTT
CASSKALGGGVEPQHF
>-|TRBJ2-2|TRBD2|TRBV6-6
TGTGCCAGCAGAGCGACTAGCGGTACCGGGGAGCTGTTTTTT
CASRATSGTGELFF
>-|TRBJ1-5|-|TRBV18
TGTGCCAGCTCAAGGACAGATAGCAATCAGCCCCAGCATTTT
CASSRTDSNQPQHF
>-|TRBJ2-7|TRBD1|TRBV6-1
TGTGCCAGCAGTGCCAGGACAGGGTCCTACGAGCAGTACTTC
CASSARTGSYEQYF
>-|TRBJ2-1|TRBD2|TRBV9
TGTGCCAGCAGCGTGGGGACTAGCGGGGACCACAATGAGCAGTTCTTC
CASSVGTSGDHNEQFF
>-|TRBJ1-3|-|TRBV7-9
TGTGCCAGCAGCGTGGACAACGGAAACACCATATATTTT
CASSVDNGNTIYF
>-|TRBJ1-6|TRBD1|TRBV7-8
TGTGCCAGCAGCGCGAGATACAGGGGCCTGCGAATGTCAGGGTCACCCCTCCACTTT
CASSARYRGLRMSGSPLHF
>-|TRBJ2-5|-|TRBV11-2
TGTGCCAGCAGACCACGATTGGGCAGGGAGGATGGACAAGAGACCCAGTACTTC
CASRPRLGREDGQETQYF
>once|TRBJ2-5|TRBD1|TRBV25-1
TGTGCCAGCAGTGTAGGAAATACAGGGGGACCTCAAGAGACCCAGTACTTC
CASSVGNTGGPQETQYF
>-|TRBJ1-6|-|TRBV19
TGTGCCGGCGGACAGTCTAATAATTCACCCCTCCACTTT
CAGGQSNNSPLHF